The 25 T cell receptor beta chains given below trace back to one sample, sequenced in a study of response to subunit inactivated influenza vaccine. TCRdb called the RT-PCR reads again in MiXCR, with one record for every CDR3 protein. This table holds approximately 730,000 distinct CDR3 sequences, more than 11% found once. Sample: PBMCs from blood, taken 14 days before vaccination. The receptors come from a man between 45 and 60 years old who received an inactivated influenza vaccine.

The chain is built from TRBV11-2 and TRBJ1-1; a possible D gene is TRBD1 (5 bases). The CDR3 spans 13 residues. The V gene's germline CDR1 is SGHAT and CDR2 FQNNGV. Trimming shortened V by 6 bases and J by 11 bases, and 19 bases separated the two germline ends. For the CDR3, the DNA is TGTGCCAGCAGAACCCCCGGGGGGATTGACGCTTTCTTT. It is translated as CASRTPGGIDAFF.

The rearrangement uses TRBV15 and TRBJ2-1; 10 nucleotides line up with TRBD2. The V gene's germline CDR1 is LNHNV and CDR2 YYDKDF (reference sequence). J lost 5 bases, V lost 3 bases, and 7 bases had no gene match. This CDR3 region has 16 residues. The CDR3 DNA sequence: TGTGCCACCAGCAGCGGTAGCGGGAGGTTTGACAATGAGCAGTTCTTC. Translated: CATSSGSGRFDNEQFF. Based on the CDR3 plus reference TRBV15 and TRBJ2-1, the full variable domain is DAMVIQNPRYQVTQFGKPVTLSCSQTLNHNVMYWYQQKSSQAPKLLFHYYDKDFNNEADTPDNFQSRRPNTSFCFLDIRSPGLGDTAMYLCATSSGSGRFDNEQFFGPGTRLTVL.

This clonotype occurred a few times. The genes are TRBV7-9 and TRBJ1-2; tentative D call: TRBD1 (6 bases). The ends were cut back, 4 bases at V and 4 bases at J, with 16 bases in the middle. Germline CDR1 is SEHNR and CDR2 is FQNEAQ (reference sequence). The CDR3 contains 15 residues. CDR3 region: CASSSRTEGSYGYTF. The CDR3 bases are TGTGCCAGCAGCTCTCGGACAGAGGGCAGCTATGGCTACACCTTC.

The CDR3 protein is CASSSSTSGGARYNEQFF. In nucleotides, the CDR3 is TGTGCCAGCAGCTCTTCGACTAGCGGGGGGGCCCGTTACAATGAGCAGTTCTTC. The V and J genes are TRBV14 and TRBJ2-1; TRBD2 matches at 14 bases. CDR3 size: 18 residues. Unmatched junction bases numbered 10, after V lost 5 bases and J lost 4 bases. Germline CDR1 and CDR2: SGHDN and FVKESK.

This clonotype was seen a handful of times. This sequence joins TRBV12-3 or TRBV12-4 and TRBJ2-7, with TRBD1 as a possible D gene (5 bases). The V end was cut by 6 bases, the J end by 0 bases, with 12 bases between. CDR3 size: 14 residues. The CDR3 nucleotides read TGTGCCAGCAGACGACAGCCCTACTCCTACGAGCAGTACTTC. This sequence encodes CASRRQPYSYEQYF.

This clonotype was detected only a few times. The chain is built from TRBV28 and TRBJ1-1; TRBD1 matches at 9 bases. This CDR3 is built from 15 residues. V lost 7 bases to trimming and J lost 1 base; unmatched junction nucleotides: 7. Germline CDR1 and CDR2: MDHEN and SYDVKM. The CDR3 loop is CASIGQGWENTEAFF. The CDR3 DNA reads TGTGCCAGCATAGGACAGGGGTGGGAGAACACTGAAGCTTTCTTT.

This rearrangement joins TRBV28 to TRBJ1-5; possibly TRBD1 for D (5 bases). The CDR3 runs to 15 residues. The ends were cut back, 3 bases at V and 7 bases at J, with 16 bases in the middle. Looked up from germline, CDR1 is MDHEN and CDR2 is SYDVKM. This chain's CDR3 is CASSLRGEDNQPQHF. In DNA, the CDR3 is TGTGCCAGCAGTTTGAGAGGGGAGGACAACCAGCCCCAGCATTTT.

CDR3 amino acids: CASSNRQGLDTQYF. Here the CDR3 DNA reads TGTGCCAGCAGTAATAGACAGGGGTTAGATACGCAGTATTTT. This chain connects TRBV28 to TRBJ2-3, with 8 bases that match TRBD1. V dropped 5 bases and J dropped 5; count of bases not matched to a gene: 6. This CDR3 is 14 amino acids long. Germline V lookup: CDR1 MDHEN, CDR2 SYDVKM.

Many counts were recorded for this clonotype. The chain uses TRBV29-1 and TRBJ2-3; D is unclear. Trimming took off 3 bases at V and 3 bases at J, with 7 bases between the two ends. This CDR3 has 12 amino acids. Germline CDR1 is SQVTM and CDR2 is ANQGSEA. The CDR3 sequence: CSVDTATDTQYF. The CDR3 bases are TGCAGCGTTGACACGGCAACAGATACGCAGTATTTT.

The table lists this clonotype with a few counts. The rearrangement links TRBV2 to TRBJ2-7; 7 bases match TRBD2. The CDR3 is made up of 15 amino acids. Per the germline V gene, CDR1 is SNHLY and CDR2 is FYNNEI. V was pared by 4 bases and J by 1 base, with 7 bases of the junction left unmatched. CDR3 sequence reads: CASSVFLAVSYEQYF. CDR3 in DNA: TGTGCCAGCAGTGTATTCCTAGCGGTTTCCTACGAGCAGTACTTC.

The CDR3 DNA reads as TGTGCCAGCAGTCGAGGACTAAGGCAGTACTTC. Translated: CASSRGLRQYF. The V call is TRBV27, the J call TRBJ2-7; perhaps TRBD2 as D (6 bases). Germline V gene sequence: CDR1 MNHEY, CDR2 SMNVEV (reference sequence). Deletions cut 5 bases from V and 9 bases from J, with 11 bases between. CDR3 length: 11 residues.

This clonotype was detected a few times. This chain uses TRBV5-5 with TRBJ1-4; 8 positions agree with TRBD1. There are 14 residues in the CDR3. V lost 4 bases to trimming and J lost 7 bases; unmatched junction nucleotides: 6. Germline loops: CDR1 SGHKS, CDR2 YYEKEE (reference sequence). The CDR3 spells CASSVDRASEKLFF. CDR3 nucleotide sequence: TGTGCCAGCAGCGTGGACAGGGCCAGTGAAAAACTGTTTTTT.

The chain has TRBV4-2 and TRBJ2-2; 8 bases fit TRBD2. V was clipped by 0 bases and J by 3 bases; unmatched bases: 6. The CDR3 consists of 17 residues. Germline values: CDR1 LGHNA, CDR2 YNFKEQ. The CDR3 DNA is TGTGCCAGCAGCCAAGATCACCCTAGCGGGTACACCGGGGAGCTGTTTTTT. The encoded protein is CASSQDHPSGYTGELFF.

This clonotype was seen ten or more times. V gene TRBV5-1 combines with J gene TRBJ1-2; D unresolved. V was clipped by 0 bases and J by 0 bases, with 6 bases between them. Germline CDR1 reads SGHRS; CDR2 reads YFSETQ. The CDR3 consists of 14 residues. This CDR3 is CASSLGPTNYGYTF. CDR3 nucleotides: TGCGCCAGCAGCTTGGGACCGACTAACTATGGCTACACCTTC. Drawing the rest from reference TRBV5-1 and TRBJ1-2, the complete variable domain is KAGVTQTPRYLIKTRGQQVTLSCSPISGHRSVSWYQQTPGQGLQFLFEYFSETQRNKGNFPGRFSGRQFSNSRSEMNVSTLELGDSALYLCASSLGPTNYGYTFGSGTRLTVV.

CDR3 DNA sequence: TGTGCCAGCAGTTTCATCGGTAGCGGGGGGAACGAGCAGTACTTC. Translating gives CASSFIGSGGNEQYF. The chain couples TRBV12-3 or TRBV12-4 to TRBJ2-7; 10 bases fit TRBD2. The CDR3 spans 15 residues. With V trimmed by 3 bases and J by 5 bases, 7 bases remained unmatched.

In this sample, this clonotype turned up a few times. V usage is TRBV20-1 and J usage is TRBJ2-1; 8 bases agree with TRBD2. Losses at the gene ends were 5 bases for V and 4 bases for J; bases not matched to a gene: 13. The germline V gene encodes CDR1 DFQATT and CDR2 SNEGSKA (reference sequence). CDR3 length: 16 residues. CDR3 coding DNA: TGCAGTGCTCCCACTATGGTGAGCGGGGGTTACAATGAGCAGTTCTTC. Translating it yields CSAPTMVSGGYNEQFF.

This clonotype has more than one count but fewer than ten. The CDR3 DNA follows: TGTGCCAGCGTCGGACAGACCCAGCAGTTCTTC. Translating gives CASVGQTQQFF. The chain combines TRBV3-1 with TRBJ2-1, with D possibly being TRBD1 (6 bases). This CDR3 has 11 amino acids. Trimming removed 8 bases from V and 11 bases from J, with 13 bases in between. Germline values: CDR1 LGHDT, CDR2 YNNKEL (reference sequence).

The sample holds a few counts of this clonotype. The chain joins TRBV29-1 to TRBJ2-7; possible D gene TRBD1, 5 bases. The CDR3 length is 14 residues. The V end lost 7 bases, the J end lost 4 bases, and 20 bases lay between the germline ends. From germline, CDR1 is SQVTM and CDR2 ANQGSEA. For the CDR3, the DNA is TGCAGCGCCCTGATCCGACCGGACACTTACGAGCAGTACTTC. Its translation is CSALIRPDTYEQYF.

This clonotype was counted between two and nine times. The chain uses TRBV5-1 and TRBJ2-5; possibly TRBD1 for D (6 bases). Germline V gene lookup returns CDR1 SGHRS and CDR2 YFSETQ. This CDR3 is built from 14 residues. Trimming cost V 2 bases and J 1 base, with 9 bases left between them. In nucleotides, the CDR3 is TGCGCCAGCAGCTTTCAGGGGAGCCAAGAGACCCAGTACTTC. Its protein is CASSFQGSQETQYF.

This clonotype was observed a few times. The gene calls are TRBV11-2 and TRBJ2-1, with 8 bases lining up with TRBD2. V was clipped by 4 bases and J by 9 bases; unmatched bases: 20. CDR1 and CDR2 from the germline V gene are SGHAT and FQNNGV. The CDR3 is made up of 18 amino acids. The CDR3 DNA is TGTGCCAGCAGCTCCTCTGTCCCGGAAGACGGGGGGGCCTTTGAGCAGTTCTTC. Protein sequence: CASSSSVPEDGGAFEQFF.

The gene calls are TRBV4-3 and TRBJ2-3, with 8 bases that match TRBD2. From germline, CDR1 is LGHNA and CDR2 YSLEER. Trimming removed 0 bases from V and 1 base from J; junction bases left unmatched: 6. The CDR3 contains 17 residues. As DNA, the CDR3 is TGCGCCAGCAGCCAAGATCTAACAGCGGGGGGCACAGATACGCAGTATTTT. This gives the protein CASSQDLTAGGTDTQYF.

The chain carries TRBV6-1 and TRBJ2-1; D is uncertain. Germline V gene data show CDR1 as MNHNS and CDR2 as SASEGT. The CDR3 is 15 residues long. V lost 6 bases and J 0 bases, leaving 12 bases between the germline ends. The CDR3 is CASSVQRSSYNEQFF. The CDR3 DNA reads as TGTGCCAGCAGCGTCCAGAGAAGCTCCTACAATGAGCAGTTCTTC.

This clonotype turned up a few times. The chain carries TRBV5-1 and TRBJ1-1; D is possibly TRBD1 (6 bases). The germline V gene encodes CDR1 SGHRS and CDR2 YFSETQ. This CDR3 has 15 residues. Trimming left V 4 bases short and J 2 bases short, with 15 bases between. The CDR3 nucleotides read TGCGCCAGCAGCATGGACAGAAACCCCAACACTGAAGCTTTCTTT. Translated, it gives CASSMDRNPNTEAFF.

This clonotype was detected only a few times. The rearrangement joins TRBV5-1 to TRBJ2-5; 11 bases agree with TRBD2. J was trimmed by 2 bases and V by 4 bases; bases with no gene match: 7. The CDR3 extends over 16 amino acids. Germline lookup yields CDR1 SGHRS and CDR2 YFSETQ. This chain's CDR3 is CASSAGTSGLQETQYF. The DNA of the CDR3 is TGCGCCAGCAGCGCCGGGACTAGCGGTTTACAAGAGACCCAGTACTTC.

This clonotype appeared a few times. The rearrangement uses TRBV6-1 and TRBJ1-1, with unresolved D. Trimming took off 5 bases at V and 1 base at J, with 11 bases between the two ends. Germline assignment: CDR1 MNHNS and CDR2 SASEGT. This CDR3 region has 14 residues. The CDR3 DNA follows: TGTGCCAGCAGTCGAGCAGGCGAGAACACTGAAGCTTTCTTT. This encodes CASSRAGENTEAFF.